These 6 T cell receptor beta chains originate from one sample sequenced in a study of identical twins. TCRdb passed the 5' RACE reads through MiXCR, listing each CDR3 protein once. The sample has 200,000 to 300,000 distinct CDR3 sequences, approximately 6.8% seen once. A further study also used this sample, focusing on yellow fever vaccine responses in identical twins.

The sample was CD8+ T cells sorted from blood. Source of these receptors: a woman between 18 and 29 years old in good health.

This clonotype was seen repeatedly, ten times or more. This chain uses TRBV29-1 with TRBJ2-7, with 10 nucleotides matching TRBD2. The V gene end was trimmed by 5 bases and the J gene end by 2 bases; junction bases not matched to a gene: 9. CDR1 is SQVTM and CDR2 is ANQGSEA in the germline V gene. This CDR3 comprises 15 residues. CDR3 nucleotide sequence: TGCAGCGTTCATAGGGGGACTAGCGAAACCTACGAGCAGTACTTC. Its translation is CSVHRGTSETYEQYF.

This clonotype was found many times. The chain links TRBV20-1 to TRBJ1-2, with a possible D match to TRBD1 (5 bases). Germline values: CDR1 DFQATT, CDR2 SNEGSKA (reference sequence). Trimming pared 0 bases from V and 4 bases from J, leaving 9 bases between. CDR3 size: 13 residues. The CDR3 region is CSAREGTTYGYTF. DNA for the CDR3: TGCAGTGCTAGAGAGGGGACTACCTATGGCTACACCTTC.

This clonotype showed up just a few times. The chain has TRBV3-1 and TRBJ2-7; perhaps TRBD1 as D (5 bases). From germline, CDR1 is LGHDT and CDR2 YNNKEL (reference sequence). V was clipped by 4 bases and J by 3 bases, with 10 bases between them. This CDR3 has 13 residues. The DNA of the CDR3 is TGTGCCAGCAGCCCCGGACACGGCTACGAGCAGTACTTC. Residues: CASSPGHGYEQYF.

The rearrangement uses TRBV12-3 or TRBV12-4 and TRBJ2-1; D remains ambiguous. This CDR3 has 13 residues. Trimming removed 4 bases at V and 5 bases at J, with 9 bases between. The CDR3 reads CASSSAWDNEQFF. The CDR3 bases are TGTGCCAGCAGTTCCGCATGGGACAATGAGCAGTTCTTC.

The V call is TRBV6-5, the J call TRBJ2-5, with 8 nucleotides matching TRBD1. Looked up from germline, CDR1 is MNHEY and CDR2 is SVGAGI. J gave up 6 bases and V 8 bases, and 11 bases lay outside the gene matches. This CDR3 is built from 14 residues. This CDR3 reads CASHPSDRAQTQYF. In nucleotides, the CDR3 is TGTGCCAGCCACCCCTCGGACAGGGCGCAGACCCAGTACTTC.

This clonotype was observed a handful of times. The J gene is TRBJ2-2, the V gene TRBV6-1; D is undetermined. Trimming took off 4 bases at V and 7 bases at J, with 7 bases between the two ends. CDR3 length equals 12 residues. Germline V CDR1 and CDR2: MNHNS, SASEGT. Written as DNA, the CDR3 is TGTGCCAGCAGTGGGGGTATCGGGGAGCTGTTTTTT. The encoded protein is CASSGGIGELFF.